Each of the 5 T cell receptor beta chains below was sequenced from the same sample in a study of cytomegalovirus exposure and HLA in healthy donors (dated by TCRdb to the late 2010s). The library was obtained by the immunoSEQ multiplex PCR assay. The multiplex PCR relied on a mix of 60 forward primers for TCR Vbeta segments and 13 reverse primers for TCR Jbeta segments. TCRdb retrieved this table from immuneACCESS and kept in-frame rearrangements only. Not all clones are present; in checked studies, unresolved V genes account for under half, and no reason is known for the remainder. This sample comprises under 200,000 clones, roughly 80% of them detected only once. The ten most abundant clones make up about 1.7% of the sample. Sequenced: PBMCs. These receptor sequences come from a woman younger than 35 in good health and CMV-seronegative.

The rearrangement uses TRBV19 and TRBJ1-5; D perhaps matches TRBD1 (5 bases). Germline V gives CDR1 LNHDA, CDR2 SQIVND (reference sequence). Trimming took 4 bases from V and 6 from J, leaving 10 bases between them. The CDR3 runs to 13 residues. The CDR3 loop is CASSRRGSQPQHF. The CDR3 DNA reads as TGTGCCAGTAGTAGACGGGGGAGTCAGCCCCAGCATTTT.

The chain couples TRBV18 to TRBJ2-3; TRBD2 matches at 8 bases. The germline CDR1 and CDR2 sequences are KGHSH and LQKENI. The CDR3 length is 18 residues. J gave up 5 bases and V 6 bases, and 19 bases lay outside the gene matches. Here the CDR3 DNA reads TGTGCCAGCTCCCTCCTCAAGACTAGCGAGTACACCATAGATACGCAGTATTTT. Its translation is CASSLLKTSEYTIDTQYF.

CDR3 loop: CASSSAGTGYHGYTF. The CDR3 DNA sequence: TGTGCCAGCAGCTCCGCCGGGACAGGGTACCATGGCTACACCTTC. This chain uses TRBV13 with TRBJ1-2; 9 bases map to TRBD1. The CDR3 spans 15 residues. The V gene's germline CDR1 is PRHDT and CDR2 FYEKMQ (reference sequence). Trimming removed 4 bases from V and 6 bases from J; junction bases left unmatched: 9.

This chain links TRBV19 with TRBJ1-1; TRBD1 agrees at 9 bases. Germline values: CDR1 LNHDA, CDR2 SQIVND (reference sequence). There are 14 residues in the CDR3. Unmatched junction bases numbered 2, after V lost 6 bases and J lost 0 bases. CDR3 nucleotide sequence: TGTGCCAGTAGACAGGGGGCAATGAACACTGAAGCTTTCTTT. Translated, it gives CASRQGAMNTEAFF.

J is TRBJ1-2 and V is TRBV7-9; TRBD1 is a possible D gene (5 bases). The CDR3 consists of 12 residues. V shed 5 bases and J shed 7 bases, with 11 bases lying between them. Germline V CDR1 and CDR2: SEHNR, FQNEAQ (reference sequence). The CDR3 DNA follows: TGTGCCAGCAGCATGGGACTTCCTGGCTACACCTTC. This sequence encodes CASSMGLPGYTF.